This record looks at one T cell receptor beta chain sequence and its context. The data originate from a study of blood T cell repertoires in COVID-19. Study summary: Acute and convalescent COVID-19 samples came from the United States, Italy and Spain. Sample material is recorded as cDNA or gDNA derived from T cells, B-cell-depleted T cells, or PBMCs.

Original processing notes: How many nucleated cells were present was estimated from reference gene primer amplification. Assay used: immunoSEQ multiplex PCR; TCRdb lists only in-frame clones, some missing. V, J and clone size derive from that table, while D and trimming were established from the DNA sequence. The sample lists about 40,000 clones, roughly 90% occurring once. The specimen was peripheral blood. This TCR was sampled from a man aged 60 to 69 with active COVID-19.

Written as DNA, the CDR3 is TGTGCCAGCAGCCTAACTAGCGGAGGTAGGAATGAGCAGTTCTTC. Translating gives CASSLTSGGRNEQFF. V usage is TRBV28 and J usage is TRBJ2-1; 8 bases are a match to TRBD2. Per germline, CDR1 MDHEN and CDR2 SYDVKM. Unmatched junction bases numbered 11, after V lost 6 bases and J lost 7 bases. CDR3 length: 15 residues.